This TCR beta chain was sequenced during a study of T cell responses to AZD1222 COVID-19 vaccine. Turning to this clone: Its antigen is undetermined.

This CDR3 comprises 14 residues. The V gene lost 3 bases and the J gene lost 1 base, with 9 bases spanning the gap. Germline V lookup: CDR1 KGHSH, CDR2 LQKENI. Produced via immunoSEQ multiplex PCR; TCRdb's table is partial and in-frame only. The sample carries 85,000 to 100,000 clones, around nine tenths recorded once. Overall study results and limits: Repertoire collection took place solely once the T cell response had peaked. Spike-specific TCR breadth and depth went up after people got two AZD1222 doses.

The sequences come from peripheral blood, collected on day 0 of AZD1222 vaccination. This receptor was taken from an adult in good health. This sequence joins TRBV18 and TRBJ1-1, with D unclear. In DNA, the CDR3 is TGTGCCAGCTCACCCTTTGAGGGGAACACTGAAGCTTTCTTT. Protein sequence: CASSPFEGNTEAFF.